The rows below give T cell receptor beta chains drawn from one sample of a study of cytomegalovirus exposure and HLA in healthy donors. Data came from immunoSEQ multiplex PCR; TCRdb stores just in-frame clones and leaves some out. Of around 45,000 clones listed, approximately 47% are singletons. The specimen was PBMCs. Source of these receptors: a man aged 55 to 70 in good health and CMV-seronegative. CDR3s include the opening cysteine and the closing phenylalanine or tryptophan. A D gene is named only where the DNA matches it firmly. Some rows have no size entry. The others give once, few or many, or a class for an expanded clone.

CDR3nt: TGTGCCAGCCTAACTAGCCTGAACACCGGGGAGCTGTTTTTT; CDR3aa: CASLTSLNTGELFF; abundance: .; d_gene: .; v_gene: TRBV2; j_gene: TRBJ2-2
CDR3nt: TGTGCCAGCAGTCCAGGGGGTATGCGTCAGCCCCAGCATTTT; CDR3aa: CASSPGGMRQPQHF; abundance: few; d_gene: TRBD1; v_gene: TRBV28; j_gene: TRBJ1-5
CDR3nt: TGTGCCAGCAGCCCCCTTATGACAGGGGGGACAGATACGCAGTATTTT; CDR3aa: CASSPLMTGGTDTQYF; abundance: .; d_gene: TRBD1; v_gene: TRBV13; j_gene: TRBJ2-3
CDR3nt: TGTGCCAGCAGCCGAGGCGGGGGGATGGAAGGCTACACCTTC; CDR3aa: CASSRGGGMEGYTF; abundance: .; d_gene: .; v_gene: TRBV4-2; j_gene: TRBJ1-2
CDR3nt: TGTGCCAGCAGCTCGTCCGCGGGGGGCGTTTACGAGCAGTACTTC; CDR3aa: CASSSSAGGVYEQYF; abundance: .; d_gene: .; v_gene: TRBV21-1; j_gene: TRBJ2-7
CDR3nt: TGTGCCAGCAGCTTCGGGAGCAAAGAGACCCAGTACTTC; CDR3aa: CASSFGSKETQYF; abundance: .; d_gene: .; v_gene: TRBV11-3; j_gene: TRBJ2-5
CDR3nt: TGTGCCAGCAGTTCTGGACAGGGGTCGGGAGGCTACACCTTC; CDR3aa: CASSSGQGSGGYTF; abundance: few; d_gene: TRBD1; v_gene: TRBV28; j_gene: TRBJ1-2
CDR3nt: TGCGCCAGCAGCCAGGGGGGTGGACTAGCGGGTACCTACAATGAGCAGTTCTTC; CDR3aa: CASSQGGGLAGTYNEQFF; abundance: .; d_gene: TRBD2; v_gene: TRBV4-3; j_gene: TRBJ2-1
CDR3nt: TGTGCCAGCCTCCTTGGGGGGGAGAACTATGGCTACACCTTC; CDR3aa: CASLLGGENYGYTF; abundance: .; d_gene: .; v_gene: TRBV28; j_gene: TRBJ1-2
CDR3nt: TGTGCCAGCAGTGTGACAGGGGGAACAAACTACGAGCAGTACTTC; CDR3aa: CASSVTGGTNYEQYF; abundance: .; d_gene: TRBD1; v_gene: TRBV28; j_gene: TRBJ2-7
CDR3nt: TGTGCCAGCGGGCTAGCGGCCTACAATGAGCAGTTCTTC; CDR3aa: CASGLAAYNEQFF; abundance: few; d_gene: TRBD2; v_gene: TRBV2; j_gene: TRBJ2-1
CDR3nt: TGTGCCAGCAGCGGAGGTAACTATGGCTACACCTTC; CDR3aa: CASSGGNYGYTF; abundance: .; d_gene: .; v_gene: TRBV5-8; j_gene: TRBJ1-2
CDR3nt: TGTGCCAGCAGTTACTCCGGTCAGCCCCAGCATTTT; CDR3aa: CASSYSGQPQHF; abundance: .; d_gene: .; v_gene: TRBV6-5; j_gene: TRBJ1-5
CDR3nt: TGCGCCAGCAGCCTGTTGACAGGGAGCACTGAAGCTTTCTTT; CDR3aa: CASSLLTGSTEAFF; abundance: .; d_gene: TRBD1; v_gene: TRBV5-1; j_gene: TRBJ1-1
CDR3nt: TGTGCCAGCAGACGACTGGGACAGCAGAACACTGAAGCTTTCTTT; CDR3aa: CASRRLGQQNTEAFF; abundance: .; d_gene: TRBD1; v_gene: TRBV11-2; j_gene: TRBJ1-1
CDR3nt: TGCGCCAGCAGCTTGGAGGCGGGGGAAGAGACCCAGTACTTC; CDR3aa: CASSLEAGEETQYF; abundance: .; d_gene: TRBD2; v_gene: TRBV5-1; j_gene: TRBJ2-5
CDR3nt: TGTGCCAGCAGACGGCGGGAGGGCCAAGAGACCCAGTACTTC; CDR3aa: CASRRREGQETQYF; abundance: .; d_gene: TRBD2; v_gene: TRBV7-2; j_gene: TRBJ2-5
CDR3nt: TGTGCCAGCAGCTGGTCGGACTTTCAGTACTTC; CDR3aa: CASSWSDFQYF; abundance: .; d_gene: .; v_gene: TRBV11-2; j_gene: TRBJ2-7
CDR3nt: TGTGCCAGCAGCTCCTCGGTCCGGCAGCCCCAGCATTTT; CDR3aa: CASSSSVRQPQHF; abundance: .; d_gene: .; v_gene: TRBV7-6; j_gene: TRBJ1-5
CDR3nt: TGTGCCAGCAGCATCCGTGGTAGCGGCACAGATACGCAGTATTTT; CDR3aa: CASSIRGSGTDTQYF; abundance: once; d_gene: .; v_gene: TRBV7-2; j_gene: TRBJ2-3
CDR3nt: TGTGCCAGCAGTTTACGAGGGCAACCTGCTTTTAATAGCAATCAGCCCCAGCATTTT; CDR3aa: CASSLRGQPAFNSNQPQHF; abundance: .; d_gene: .; v_gene: TRBV28; j_gene: TRBJ1-5
CDR3nt: TGTGCCAGCAGCTTCCGCGGAAACAATGAGCAGTTCTTC; CDR3aa: CASSFRGNNEQFF; abundance: .; d_gene: .; v_gene: TRBV7-3; j_gene: TRBJ2-1
CDR3nt: TGTGCCAGCAGCCCCACAGGGAGGGATGAGCAGTTCTTC; CDR3aa: CASSPTGRDEQFF; abundance: .; d_gene: .; v_gene: TRBV4-2; j_gene: TRBJ2-1
CDR3nt: TGTGCCAGCAGTCCCCCAACCTACAATGAGCAGTTCTTC; CDR3aa: CASSPPTYNEQFF; abundance: .; d_gene: .; v_gene: TRBV28; j_gene: TRBJ2-1
CDR3nt: TGTGCCAGCACAGGTGATTTGAACACCGGGGAGCTGTTTTTT; CDR3aa: CASTGDLNTGELFF; abundance: .; d_gene: .; v_gene: TRBV11-2; j_gene: TRBJ2-2